This T cell receptor beta chain was captured in a study of blood T cell repertoires in COVID-19 (dated by TCRdb to the early 2020s). Context from the whole study: Collaborator samples came from the United States, Italy and Spain and covered acute and convalescent phases of COVID-19. The material from the prospective study consisted of cDNA or gDNA derived from T cells, B-cell-depleted T cells, or PBMCs. Subjects who had been exposed to COVID-19, were actively infected with it, or had recovered from it provided the deeply sampled blood TCRbeta repertoires that made up the dataset. The repertoires were released in a freely available public database intended as a resource for research on the immune response to SARS-CoV-2. Samples were obtained from the ongoing ImmuneRACE study (first 160 participants) and from 950 to 1,500 subjects provided by 6 global collaborators. The sample metadata nearly always contained a de-identified subject ID, COVID-19 status, age in years and sex. Where available, HLA class I and class II types were taken from metadata supplied by the sample provider and were not determined by assay-based typing. Beyond this particular receptor, the publication reports: Clinical and demographic metadata were provided uncurated, with the amount varying by source and participant.

One collaborating source in Seattle enrolled patients while the patients were actively infected and followed the patients over time throughout the course of disease. Whole blood was collected in K2EDTA tubes by collaborating institutions according to the institutions' own protocols. For TCRbeta analysis, collaborators shipped samples in one of three forms: frozen whole blood, isolated PBMCs, or DNA extracted from either of those sample types. Concerning this clone itself: Its antigen specificity is not known. Base qualities are not provided; no much larger clone lies one nucleotide away.

TCRbeta CDR3 regions were amplified from genomic DNA using the immunoSEQ Assay, a bias-controlled multiplex PCR. The authors' analysis ran thus. The number of nucleated cells in each sample was estimated by amplification of reference gene primers within the assay. Sequence reads were collapsed and filtered to measure the absolute abundance of every unique TCRbeta CDR3 rearrangement. For each sample, productive Simpson clonality was calculated as the square root of Simpson's diversity index across productive rearrangements. Held by TCRdb, this immuneACCESS table contains in-frame sequences only and omits some clones. Under half of the omission traces to an unresolved V gene where checked; the cause of the rest is unknown. The V and J calls and clone size come from that table; D and trimming were worked out from the DNA. The sample data list approximately 350,000 clones, and around nine tenths of these were observed just once. The ten largest clones take up approximately 7.4% of the sample.

The CDR3 measures 11 amino acids from cysteine to phenylalanine. CDR3 DNA only is kept here, 33 bases in frame from base 1. CDR1 LNHDA and CDR2 SQIVND were looked up in the germline V gene (reference sequence). Trimming removed 2 bases from V and 9 bases from J, leaving 7 bases between the germline ends. The rearranged chain carries TRBV19 and TRBJ1-2; there is no confident call for the D gene. Sequenced: peripheral blood. The sequence was collected from an older woman with COVID-19, enrolled during active disease. The CDR3 region reads CASSIRGSYTF. The DNA sequence is given as TGTGCCAGTAGTATACGGGGAAGCTACACCTTC.